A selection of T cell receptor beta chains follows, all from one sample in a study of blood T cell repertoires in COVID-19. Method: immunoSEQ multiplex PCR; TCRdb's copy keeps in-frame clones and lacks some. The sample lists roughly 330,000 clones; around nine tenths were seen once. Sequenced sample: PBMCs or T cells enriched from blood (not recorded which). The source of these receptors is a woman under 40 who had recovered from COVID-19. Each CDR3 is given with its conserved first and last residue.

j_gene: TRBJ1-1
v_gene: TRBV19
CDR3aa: CASNEPGQQNTEAFF

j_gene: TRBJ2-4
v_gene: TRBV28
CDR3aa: CASSLLAKNIQYF

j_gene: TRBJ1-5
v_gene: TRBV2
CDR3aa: CASSEAYSNQPQHF

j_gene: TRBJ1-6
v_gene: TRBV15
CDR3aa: CATSRAPDSNSPLHF

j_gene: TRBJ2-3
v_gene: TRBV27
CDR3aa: CASSFGGFTDTQYF

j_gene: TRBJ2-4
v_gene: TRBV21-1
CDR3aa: CASGTDRRTSGTKNIQYF

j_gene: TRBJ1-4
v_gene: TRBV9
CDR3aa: CASSVGDSGEKLFF

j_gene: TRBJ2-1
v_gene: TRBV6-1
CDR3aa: CASSEVAGGYEQFF

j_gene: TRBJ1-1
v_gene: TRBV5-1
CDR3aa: CASSHSVLGSEAFF

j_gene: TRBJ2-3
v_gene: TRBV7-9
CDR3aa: CASSPDSSDTQYF

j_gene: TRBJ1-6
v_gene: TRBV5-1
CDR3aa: CASSLTQVKDSPLHF

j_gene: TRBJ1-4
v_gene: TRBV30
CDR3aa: CAWSPGGHGLFF

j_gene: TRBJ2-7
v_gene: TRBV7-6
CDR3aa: CASSFDTRLTYEQYF

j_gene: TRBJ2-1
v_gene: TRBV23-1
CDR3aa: CASSQKSGTGEFF

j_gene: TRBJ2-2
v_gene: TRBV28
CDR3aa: CASSPQGLAGGTGELFF

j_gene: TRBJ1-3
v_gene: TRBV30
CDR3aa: CAWSRDSGQGRRNTIYF

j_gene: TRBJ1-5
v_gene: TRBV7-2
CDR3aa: CASSLGLQGNQPQHF

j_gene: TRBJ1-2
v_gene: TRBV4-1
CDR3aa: CASSLTGGDGYGYTF

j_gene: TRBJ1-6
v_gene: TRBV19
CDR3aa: CASSIEDSYNSPLHF

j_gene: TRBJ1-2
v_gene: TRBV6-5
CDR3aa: CASSYREVGGYTF

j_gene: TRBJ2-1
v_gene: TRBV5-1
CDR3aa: CASSLVLSGGTDNEQFF

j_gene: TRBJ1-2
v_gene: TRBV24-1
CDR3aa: CATSDSRQGFGYTF

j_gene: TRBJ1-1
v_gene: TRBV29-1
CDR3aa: CSVALMTGNTEAFF

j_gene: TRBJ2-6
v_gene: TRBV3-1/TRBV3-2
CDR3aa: CASSPGNGANVLTF

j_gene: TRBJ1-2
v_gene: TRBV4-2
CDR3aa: CASSQGGDYGYTF

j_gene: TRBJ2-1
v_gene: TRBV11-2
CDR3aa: CASSQRGGSLEQFF

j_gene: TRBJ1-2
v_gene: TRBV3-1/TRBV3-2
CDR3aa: CASSKTPSTGHYGYTF

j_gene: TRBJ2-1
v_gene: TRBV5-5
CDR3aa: CASGPGTSTNEQFF

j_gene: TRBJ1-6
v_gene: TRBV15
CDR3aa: CATSRDQWGQGTNNSPLHF

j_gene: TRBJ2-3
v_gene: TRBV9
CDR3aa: CASSSRGGDTQYF

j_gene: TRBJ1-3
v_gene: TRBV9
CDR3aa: CASSVGYNRVAGNTIYF

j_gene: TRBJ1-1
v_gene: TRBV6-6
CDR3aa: CASSPSRGQERRTEAFF

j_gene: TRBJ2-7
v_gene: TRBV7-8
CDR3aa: CASSLELGGEQYF

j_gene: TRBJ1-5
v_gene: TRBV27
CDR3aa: CASSLGQQNQPQHF

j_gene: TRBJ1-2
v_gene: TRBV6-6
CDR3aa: CASSPAGMGHRGTLTYGYTF

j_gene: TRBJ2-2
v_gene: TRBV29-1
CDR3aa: CSASGLDTGELFF

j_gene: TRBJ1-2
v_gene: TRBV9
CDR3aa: CASSVAPGEDYGYTF

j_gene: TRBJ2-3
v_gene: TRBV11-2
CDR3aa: CASSQGQGPTDTQYF

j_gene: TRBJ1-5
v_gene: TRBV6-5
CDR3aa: CASSTAQGGMAQHF

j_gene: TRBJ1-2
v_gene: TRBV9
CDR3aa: CASSVGLQRSTDGYTF

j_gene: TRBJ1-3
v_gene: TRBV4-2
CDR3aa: CASSLRVSSGNTIYF

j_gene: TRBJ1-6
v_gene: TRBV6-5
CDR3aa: CASSLGDRNNSPLHF

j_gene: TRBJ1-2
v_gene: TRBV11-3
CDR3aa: CASRREGQGIYGYTF

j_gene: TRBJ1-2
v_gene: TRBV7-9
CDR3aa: CASSLVTGTGLFYGYTF

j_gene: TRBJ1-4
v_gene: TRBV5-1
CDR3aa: CASSSPRRDATNEKLFF

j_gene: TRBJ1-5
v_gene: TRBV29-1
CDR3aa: CSVDTGMGQPQHF

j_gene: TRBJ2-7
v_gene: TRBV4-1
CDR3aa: CASSQHLRPDRGNSEQYF

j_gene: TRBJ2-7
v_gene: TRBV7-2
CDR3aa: CASRGPGLAGQYEQYF

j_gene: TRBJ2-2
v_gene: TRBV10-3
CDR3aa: CAISDGGQGTGELFF

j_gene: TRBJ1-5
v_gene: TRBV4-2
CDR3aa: CASSQVVGGGNQPQHF

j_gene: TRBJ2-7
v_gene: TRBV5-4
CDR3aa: CASSTPGQGGEQYF

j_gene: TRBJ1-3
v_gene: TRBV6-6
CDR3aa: CASSGNRERTGNTIYF

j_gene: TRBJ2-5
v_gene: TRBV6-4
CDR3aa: CASSLMAGGEETQYF

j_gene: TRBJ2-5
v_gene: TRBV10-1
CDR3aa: CASSESILGGGALETQYF

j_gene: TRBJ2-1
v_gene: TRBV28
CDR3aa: CASSRGQGRPSYNEQFF